This T cell receptor (beta chain) was sequenced in a study of T cell responses to AZD1222 COVID-19 vaccine. Study-level points and caveats: Targeting of unmutated variant regions was reportedly seen in nearly half of spike-specific TCRs. Donors, mostly white British, included more females; clonal diversity was possibly underestimated.

With regard to this clone: What it binds is unknown.

The method was immunoSEQ multiplex PCR; TCRdb's version includes in-frame clones alone and lacks a portion of them. The sample consists of approximately 120,000 clones, 92% of them appearing once. V was trimmed by 1 base and J by 5 bases, leaving 11 bases between them. CDR3 length: 15 amino acids. Germline CDR1 is LNHNV and CDR2 is YYDKDF (reference sequence). The chain couples TRBV15 to TRBJ1-4; perhaps TRBD1 as D (6 bases). Specimen: peripheral blood, collected on day 0 of AZD1222 vaccination. The sequence was obtained from an adult in good health. DNA for the CDR3: TGTGCCACCAGCAGAGTTAGGGGGGGAAATGAAAAACTGTTTTTT. Its protein is CATSRVRGGNEKLFF.